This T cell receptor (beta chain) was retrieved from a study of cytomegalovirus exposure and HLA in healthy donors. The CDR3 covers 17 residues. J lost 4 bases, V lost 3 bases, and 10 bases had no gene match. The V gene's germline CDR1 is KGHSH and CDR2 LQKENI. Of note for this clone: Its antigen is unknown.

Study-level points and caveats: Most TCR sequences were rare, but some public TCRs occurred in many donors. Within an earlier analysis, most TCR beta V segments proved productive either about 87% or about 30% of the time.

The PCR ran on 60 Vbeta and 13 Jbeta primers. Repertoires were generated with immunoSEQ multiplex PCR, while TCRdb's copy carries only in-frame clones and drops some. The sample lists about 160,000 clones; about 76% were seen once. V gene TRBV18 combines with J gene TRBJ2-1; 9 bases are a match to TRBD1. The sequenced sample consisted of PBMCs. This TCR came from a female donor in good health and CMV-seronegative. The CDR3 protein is CASSPPSGQGTYNEQFF. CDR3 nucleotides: TGTGCCAGCTCACCCCCTTCCGGACAGGGGACATACAATGAGCAGTTCTTC.